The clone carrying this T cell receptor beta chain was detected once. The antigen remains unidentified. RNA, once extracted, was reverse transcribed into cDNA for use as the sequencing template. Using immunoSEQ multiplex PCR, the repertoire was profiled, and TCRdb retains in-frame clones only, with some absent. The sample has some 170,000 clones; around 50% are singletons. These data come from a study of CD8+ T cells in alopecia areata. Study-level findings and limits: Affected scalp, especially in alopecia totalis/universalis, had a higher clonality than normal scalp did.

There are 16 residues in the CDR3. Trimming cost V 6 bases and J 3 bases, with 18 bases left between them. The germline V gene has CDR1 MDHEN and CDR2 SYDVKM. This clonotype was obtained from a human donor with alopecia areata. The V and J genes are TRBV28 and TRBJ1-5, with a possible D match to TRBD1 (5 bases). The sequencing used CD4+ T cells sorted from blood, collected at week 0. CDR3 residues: CASSPPGTVANQPQHF. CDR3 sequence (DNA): TGTGCCAGCAGCCCTCCGGGGACGGTCGCCAATCAGCCCCAGCATTTT.